This TCR beta chain originates from a study of T cells after posttransplantation cyclophosphamide. This clone was counted ten times or more. Busulfan-fludarabine conditioning, marrow transplant, and cyclophosphamide on days +3 and +4 were administered. The assay was immunoSEQ multiplex PCR, and TCRdb's table has in-frame clones only and misses some. The sample shows about 10,000 clones, none of them appearing just once. Per germline, CDR1 MGHRA and CDR2 YSYEKL. V lost 1 base and J 2 bases, leaving 7 bases between the germline ends. This CDR3 is 14 amino acids long. The input for sequencing was PBMCs, taken after allogeneic stem cell transplant with posttransplant cyclophosphamide. The clonotype was recovered from a female patient aged 40 to 50 who received an allogeneic stem cell transplant from a related donor, was CMV-positive, and had no GVHD. Some T cells may possibly be graft donor cells. The chain recombines TRBV4-1 with TRBJ2-3; D might be TRBD2 (6 bases). In DNA, the CDR3 is TGCGCCAGCAGCCAAGTAGCGGCCACAGATACGCAGTATTTT. Protein product: CASSQVAATDTQYF.